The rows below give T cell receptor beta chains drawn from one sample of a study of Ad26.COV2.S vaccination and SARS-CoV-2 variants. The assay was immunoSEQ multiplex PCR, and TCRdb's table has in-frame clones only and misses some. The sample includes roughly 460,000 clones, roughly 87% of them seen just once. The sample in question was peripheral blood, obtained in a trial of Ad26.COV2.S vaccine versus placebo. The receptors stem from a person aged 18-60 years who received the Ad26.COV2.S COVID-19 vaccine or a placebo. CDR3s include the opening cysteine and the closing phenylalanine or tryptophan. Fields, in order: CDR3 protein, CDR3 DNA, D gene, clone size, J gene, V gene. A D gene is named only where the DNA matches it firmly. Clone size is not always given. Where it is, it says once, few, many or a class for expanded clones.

CASSPQNQETQYF | TGTGCCAGCAGCCCCCAAAACCAAGAGACCCAGTACTTC | - | - | TRBJ2-5 | TRBV9
CASSLVAGVDVYEQYF | TGTGCCAGCAGTTTAGTTGCGGGAGTAGACGTCTACGAGCAGTACTTC | TRBD2 | - | TRBJ2-7 | TRBV27
CASSPFVRGETQYF | TGTGCCAGCAGCCCATTTGTTCGTGGCGAGACCCAGTACTTC | - | - | TRBJ2-5 | TRBV3-1/TRBV3-2
CASSLFPSTEAFF | TGTGCCAGCAGTTTATTCCCCTCGACTGAAGCTTTCTTT | - | - | TRBJ1-1 | TRBV27
CSASNRGGYEQYF | TGCAGTGCTAGTAACCGGGGGGGTTACGAGCAGTACTTC | TRBD2 | - | TRBJ2-7 | TRBV20-1
CASSSSLSAGYNEQFF | TGTGCCAGCAGCTCGTCCCTCTCAGCGGGGTACAATGAGCAGTTCTTC | TRBD2 | - | TRBJ2-1 | TRBV7-9
CASSHPGQGRGYTF | TGCGCCAGCAGCCACCCGGGACAGGGGCGAGGCTACACCTTC | TRBD1 | once | TRBJ1-2 | TRBV4-1
CASSAGPTYEQYF | TGTGCCAGTAGCGCGGGACCGACCTACGAGCAGTACTTC | - | - | TRBJ2-7 | TRBV19
CASSYNPGQGHYGYTF | TGTGCCAGCAGTTACAATCCGGGACAGGGGCACTATGGCTACACCTTC | TRBD1 | - | TRBJ1-2 | TRBV6-5
CASSLSVLSRGTDTQYF | TGTGCCAGCAGCTTATCGGTTCTTAGCCGGGGGACAGATACGCAGTATTTT | - | - | TRBJ2-3 | TRBV7-8
CASRPDRAGNTIYF | TGTGCCAGCAGACCCGACAGGGCAGGAAACACCATATATTTT | TRBD1 | - | TRBJ1-3 | TRBV6-5
CASDLSGRSYNEQFF | TGTGCCAGCGACCTTAGCGGGCGATCCTACAATGAGCAGTTCTTC | TRBD2 | - | TRBJ2-1 | TRBV27
CASNLAGGNYNEQFF | TGTGCCAGCAATTTAGCGGGAGGGAACTACAATGAGCAGTTCTTC | TRBD2 | - | TRBJ2-1 | TRBV27
CASSRTTGEVNTQYF | TGTGCCAGCAGTAGGACGACAGGGGAGGTGAATACGCAGTATTTT | TRBD1 | - | TRBJ2-3 | TRBV6-6
CASSQSTDTQYF | TGTGCCAGCAGCCAGAGCACAGATACGCAGTATTTT | - | - | TRBJ2-3 | TRBV28
CASSPRGLAGYEQYF | TGTGCCAGCAGCCCCAGGGGACTAGCGGGGTACGAGCAGTACTTC | TRBD2 | once | TRBJ2-7 | TRBV9
CASSLLGPSYNEQFF | TGTGCCAGCAGTTTACTAGGCCCCTCCTACAATGAGCAGTTCTTC | - | - | TRBJ2-1 | TRBV28
CSVLGTDTGELFF | TGCAGCGTTCTTGGGACAGACACCGGGGAGCTGTTTTTT | TRBD1 | - | TRBJ2-2 | TRBV29-1
CASSYQSGVNTEAFF | TGTGCCAGCAGTTACCAAAGTGGGGTGAACACTGAAGCTTTCTTT | - | - | TRBJ1-1 | TRBV6-2/TRBV6-3
CAWGREGGHTEAFF | TGTGCCTGGGGCCGTGAGGGTGGGCACACTGAAGCTTTCTTT | - | - | TRBJ1-1 | TRBV30